This passage covers 26 T cell receptor beta chains from one sample sequenced in a study of blood T cell repertoires in COVID-19. TCRdb keeps only in-frame clones here, not all; method: immunoSEQ multiplex PCR. Among a few hundred thousand clones, approximately 86% were seen once, and the ten largest hold about 2.2%. The sequenced material came from peripheral blood. These receptors came from a woman aged 25 to 39 who had recovered from COVID-19.

This rearrangement joins TRBV6-6 to TRBJ2-3, with a tentative D call TRBD2 (7 bases). The ends were cut back, 7 bases at V and 4 bases at J, with 18 bases in the middle. Germline values: CDR1 MNHNY, CDR2 SVGAGI (reference sequence). This CDR3 has 15 amino acids. CDR3 sequence: CASTSAGGLADTQYF. CDR3 bases: TGTGCCAGCACCTCGGCCGGGGGGCTTGCAGATACGCAGTATTTT.

The chain has TRBV13 and TRBJ2-7; 8 bases fit TRBD2. CDR1 and CDR2 from the germline V gene are PRHDT and FYEKMQ (reference sequence). V lost 5 bases and J lost 6; bases outside the gene matches: 12. This CDR3 is 15 amino acids long. CDR3 DNA sequence: TGTGCCAGCAGCGCGACCGGGACTAGTGATGCCGAGCAGTACTTC. It specifies CASSATGTSDAEQYF. Full variable domain (outside the CDR3, taken from reference TRBV13 and TRBJ2-7): AAGVIQSPRHLIKEKRETATLKCYPIPRHDTVYWYQQGPGQDPQFLISFYEKMQSDKGSIPDRFSAQQFSDYHSELNMSSLELGDSALYFCASSATGTSDAEQYFGPGTRLTVT.

The chain uses TRBV6-2 or TRBV6-3 and TRBJ2-4; 7 bases map to TRBD1. Germline CDR1 and CDR2: MNHEY and SVGEGT. This CDR3 is built from 18 residues. The J segment lost 1 base and the V segment lost 4 bases, leaving 13 bases of the junction unmatched. This CDR3 is CASSSSYDRERAKNIQYF. CDR3 DNA: TGTGCCAGCAGTTCCTCATATGACAGGGAGCGGGCCAAAAACATTCAGTACTTC.

The rearrangement joins TRBV5-1 to TRBJ2-1; a weak D match, TRBD1 (5 bases). Germline loops: CDR1 SGHRS, CDR2 YFSETQ. The CDR3 consists of 14 residues. V dropped 4 bases and J dropped 7 bases, with 15 bases sitting between them. DNA for the CDR3: TGCGCCAGCAGCACCCTAGGGGTGGGAAATGAGCAGTTCTTC. Its protein product is CASSTLGVGNEQFF. Supplemented by reference TRBV5-1 and TRBJ2-1, the full variable domain reads KAGVTQTPRYLIKTRGQQVTLSCSPISGHRSVSWYQQTPGQGLQFLFEYFSETQRNKGNFPGRFSGRQFSNSRSEMNVSTLELGDSALYLCASSTLGVGNEQFFGPGTRLTVL.

The J gene is TRBJ1-1, the V gene TRBV6-5; a weak D match, TRBD1 (5 bases). The V gene's germline CDR1 is MNHEY and CDR2 SVGAGI. The CDR3 length is 13 residues. V was clipped by 2 bases and J by 4 bases, with 8 bases between them. This CDR3 reads CASSYRGVTEAFF. For the CDR3, the DNA is TGTGCCAGCAGTTACCGGGGGGTCACTGAAGCTTTCTTT.

The chain joins TRBV28 to TRBJ1-2, with D perhaps TRBD1 (6 bases). Trimming took off 1 base at V and 2 bases at J, with 14 bases between the two ends. The V gene's germline CDR1 is MDHEN and CDR2 SYDVKM. The CDR3 extends over 16 amino acids. The CDR3 region is CASSLFGQGTNYGYTF. In DNA, the CDR3 is TGTGCCAGCAGTTTATTTGGGCAGGGGACCAACTATGGCTACACCTTC.

Points on this clone: Other DNA sequences within the sample encode an identical CDR3. The V call is TRBV28, the J call TRBJ2-7; TRBD1 matches at 8 bases. Looked up from germline, CDR1 is MDHEN and CDR2 is SYDVKM. J lost 2 bases, V lost 1 base, and 4 bases had no gene match. CDR3 length: 15 amino acids. The CDR3 sequence is CASSLSGTGTYEQYF. In nucleotides, the CDR3 is TGTGCCAGCAGTTTATCCGGGACAGGTACCTACGAGCAGTACTTC.

This rearrangement joins TRBV4-1 to TRBJ2-1; D possibly corresponds to TRBD2 (6 bases). Germline CDR1 reads MGHRA; CDR2 reads YSYEKL. V was shortened by 1 base and J by 2 bases, with 9 bases between the two germline ends. This CDR3 is built from 15 residues. The CDR3 region is CASSQAGVTYNEQFF. CDR3 bases: TGCGCCAGCAGCCAAGCGGGAGTTACCTACAATGAGCAGTTCTTC.

The table lists this clone with a few counts. This chain joins TRBV6-5 and TRBJ1-5; D remains unclear. CDR1 is MNHEY, CDR2 SVGAGI, per germline. The V end lost 6 bases, the J end lost 7 bases, and 16 bases lay between the germline ends. The CDR3 spans 14 residues. This CDR3 reads CASRPDSYGQPQHF. CDR3 nucleotides: TGTGCCAGCAGGCCGGACTCCTACGGGCAGCCCCAGCATTTT.

The chain combines TRBV14 with TRBJ2-3, with 8 bases lining up with TRBD2. CDR3 length equals 16 residues. Looked up from germline, CDR1 is SGHDN and CDR2 is FVKESK. The V gene end was trimmed by 0 bases and the J gene end by 0 bases; junction bases not matched to a gene: 2. The CDR3 is CASSQDLAGSTDTQYF. The CDR3 nucleotides read TGTGCCAGCAGCCAAGATTTAGCGGGAAGCACAGATACGCAGTATTTT.

The V and J genes are TRBV5-1 and TRBJ2-1, with 8 bases that match TRBD1. Germline trimming cut 4 bases from V and 6 bases from J; bases unmatched to any gene: 9. This CDR3 comprises 15 residues. Germline assignment: CDR1 SGHRS and CDR2 YFSETQ. Here the CDR3 reads CASSPTPGGSNEQFF. CDR3 in DNA: TGCGCCAGCAGCCCCACGCCAGGGGGCTCCAATGAGCAGTTCTTC.

This clone was observed a handful of times. The chain uses TRBV3-1 (or the pseudogene TRBV3-2) and TRBJ1-6; TRBD1 might be the D (6 bases). Trimming pared 0 bases from V and 8 bases from J, leaving 11 bases between. Germline CDR1 reads LGHDT; CDR2 reads YNNKEL (reference sequence). The CDR3 is 15 residues long. DNA for the CDR3: TGTGCCAGCAGCCAAGAGGACAGAAACTATTCACCCCTCCACTTT. Residues: CASSQEDRNYSPLHF.

This clone was observed once. In nucleotides, the CDR3 is TGTGCCAGCAGCTTAGGCGAGAAAGAGACCCAGTACTTC. Translating it yields CASSLGEKETQYF. The chain employs TRBV7-2 and TRBJ2-5; D ambiguous. V gave up 1 base and J gave up 3 bases, with 6 bases separating them. CDR1 is SGHTA and CDR2 is FQGNSA in the germline V gene. The CDR3 is made up of 13 amino acids.

J is TRBJ1-3 and V is TRBV28, with D possibly TRBD1 on 6 matching bases. V gave up 5 bases and J gave up 0 bases, with 11 bases separating them. CDR3 size: 15 residues. The germline CDR1 and CDR2 sequences are MDHEN and SYDVKM. In DNA form, the CDR3 reads TGTGCCAGCAGTCGGGACACCTCCTCTGGAAACACCATATATTTT. Protein sequence: CASSRDTSSGNTIYF.

The rearrangement links TRBV2 to TRBJ1-6, with D hard to call. CDR3 length equals 17 residues. Germline V CDR1 and CDR2: SNHLY, FYNNEI. V dropped 7 bases and J dropped 6 bases, with 22 bases sitting between them. The CDR3 nucleotides read TGTGCCAGCAAGAGGTCTCATAACCCGGACTTTAATTCACCCCTCCACTTT. This translates into CASKRSHNPDFNSPLHF.

The chain joins TRBV4-1 to TRBJ2-1, with TRBD2 matching 9 bases. The CDR3 runs 15 residues. Germline loops: CDR1 MGHRA, CDR2 YSYEKL. J gave up 9 bases and V 4 bases, and 10 bases lay outside the gene matches. CDR3 DNA: TGCGCCAGCAGCCCTGCGGCGGGGGGGCTGATTGAGCAGTTCTTC. This codes for CASSPAAGGLIEQFF.

The gene calls are TRBV7-9 and TRBJ1-6; 7 positions match TRBD1. The CDR3 extends over 16 amino acids. Germline assignment: CDR1 SEHNR and CDR2 FQNEAQ (reference sequence). The ends lost 1 base at V and 7 bases at J; junction bases unmatched: 7. The CDR3 region is CASSLGDPGQNSPLHF. CDR3 DNA sequence: TGTGCCAGCAGCTTAGGGGACCCGGGACAGAATTCACCCCTCCACTTT.

The chain recombines TRBV5-1 with TRBJ2-3; 8 bases are a match to TRBD2. This CDR3 has 13 residues. Germline CDR1 reads SGHRS; CDR2 reads YFSETQ. The CDR3, as DNA: TGCGCTTCGGGGGGGACGAGCACAGATACGCAGTATTTT. Encoded protein: CASGGTSTDTQYF.

The J gene is TRBJ2-7, the V gene TRBV2; TRBD1 matches at 7 bases. The length of the CDR3 is 13 residues. The germline CDR1 and CDR2 sequences are SNHLY and FYNNEI. After removal of 4 bases from V and 5 bases from J, the junction contained 5 bases not matched to a gene. The CDR3 sequence is CASSVYRGDEQYF. CDR3 sequence (DNA): TGTGCCAGCAGTGTGTACAGGGGTGACGAGCAGTACTTC.

The rearrangement links TRBV3-1 (or the pseudogene TRBV3-2) to TRBJ2-5; 14 nucleotides align to TRBD2. Germline CDR1 LGHDT, CDR2 YNNKEL (reference sequence). The CDR3 spans 15 residues. The junction had 2 bases not matched to a gene; V was cut back by 4 bases and J by 4 bases. Here the CDR3 reads CASSPGTSGRETQYF. DNA for the CDR3: TGTGCCAGCAGCCCGGGGACTAGCGGGAGAGAGACCCAGTACTTC.

The chain joins TRBV19 to TRBJ1-4, with 7 bases matching TRBD1. The CDR3 runs 13 residues. From germline, CDR1 is LNHDA and CDR2 SQIVND (reference sequence). V lost 8 bases, J lost 5 bases, and 5 bases stayed unmatched. DNA of the CDR3: TGTGCCAGTCAGGACAGGCGGAATGAAAAACTGTTTTTT. As protein: CASQDRRNEKLFF.

The chain combines TRBV24-1 with TRBJ1-2, with no clear D. The CDR3 extends over 14 amino acids. Germline V lookup: CDR1 KGHDR, CDR2 SFDVKD. Trimming left V 0 bases short and J 8 bases short, with 12 bases between. The CDR3 spells CATSDLAGYGGYTF. DNA of the CDR3: TGTGCCACCAGTGATTTGGCGGGGTATGGGGGCTACACCTTC.

The chain recombines TRBV30 with TRBJ2-3; a weak D match, TRBD2 (6 bases). CDR3 length: 14 amino acids. Germline-derived CDR1 and CDR2 are GTSNPN and SVGIG (reference sequence). Trimming pared 1 base from V and 0 bases from J, leaving 8 bases between. As DNA, the CDR3 is TGTGCCTGGAGTGCTAGCGTGAGCACAGATACGCAGTATTTT. Its protein product is CAWSASVSTDTQYF. Full variable domain (missing parts from reference TRBV30 and TRBJ2-3): SQTIHQWPATLVQPVGSPLSLECTVEGTSNPNLYWYRQAAGRGLQLLFYSVGIGQISSEVPQNLSASRPQDRQFILSSKKLLLSDSGFYLCAWSASVSTDTQYFGPGTRLTVL.

The V gene is TRBV3-1 (or the pseudogene TRBV3-2), the J gene TRBJ2-3, with 11 bases matching TRBD2. The germline V gene has CDR1 LGHDT and CDR2 YNNKEL (reference sequence). The CDR3 has 16 residues. Trimming took 6 bases from V and 6 from J; bases not matched to a gene: 11. CDR3 coding DNA: TGTGCCAGCAGTCTTAATAGCGGGGGGGCAGAGGATACGCAGTATTTT. It translates to CASSLNSGGAEDTQYF.

Details on this clone: In the same sample, other DNA sequences code for this CDR3. This chain connects TRBV6-5 to TRBJ2-7, with a tentative D call TRBD2 (5 bases). Per the germline V gene, CDR1 is MNHEY and CDR2 is SVGAGI. CDR3 length: 12 residues. Trimming took 5 bases from V and 7 from J, leaving 12 bases between them. The CDR3, as DNA: TGTGCCAGCAGTCGGGGTCTCGGTGAGCAGTACTTC. This encodes CASSRGLGEQYF.

This clone was seen only once. The chain has TRBV7-2 and TRBJ1-3; D gene unclear. V shed 5 bases and J shed 0 bases, with 17 bases lying between them. The CDR3 spans 17 residues. CDR1 and CDR2 from the germline V gene are SGHTA and FQGNSA. CDR3 bases: TGTGCCAGCAGCCGGGCCGGGGTAGGTTACTCTGGAAACACCATATATTTT. Its protein product is CASSRAGVGYSGNTIYF.